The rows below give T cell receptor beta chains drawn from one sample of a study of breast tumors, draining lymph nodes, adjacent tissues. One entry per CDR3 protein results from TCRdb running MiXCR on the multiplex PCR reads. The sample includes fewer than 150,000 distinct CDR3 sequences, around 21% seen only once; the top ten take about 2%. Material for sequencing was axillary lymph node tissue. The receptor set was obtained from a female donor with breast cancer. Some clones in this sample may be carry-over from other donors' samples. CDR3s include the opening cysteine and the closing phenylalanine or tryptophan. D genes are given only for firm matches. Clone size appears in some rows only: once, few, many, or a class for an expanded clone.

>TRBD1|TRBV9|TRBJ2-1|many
CASSVTGQTYNEQFF
TGTGCCAGCAGCGTAACGGGACAGACGTACAATGAGCAGTTCTTC
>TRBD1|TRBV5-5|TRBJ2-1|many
CASSTGTGGGFDEQFF
TGTGCCAGCAGCACCGGGACAGGGGGAGGTTTTGATGAGCAGTTCTTC
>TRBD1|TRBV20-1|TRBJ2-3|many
CSALRQGLTDTQYF
TGCAGTGCTCTCCGACAGGGTCTAACAGATACGCAGTATTTT
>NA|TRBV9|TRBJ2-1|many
CASSVDGTLYNEQFF
TGTGCCAGCAGCGTAGACGGGACACTCTACAATGAGCAGTTCTTC
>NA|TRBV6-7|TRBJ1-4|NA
CASRPTATNEKLFF
TGTGCCAGCAGACCGACAGCAACTAATGAAAAACTGTTTTTT
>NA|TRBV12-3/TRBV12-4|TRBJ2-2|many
CASSWAANTGELFF
TGTGCCAGCAGTTGGGCAGCGAACACCGGGGAGCTGTTTTTT
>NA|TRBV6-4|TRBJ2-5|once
CASSLTETQHF
TGTGCCAGCAGTTTAACAGAGACCCAGCACTTC
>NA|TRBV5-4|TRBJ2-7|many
CASSTRPTDDSYEQYF
TGTGCCAGCAGCACCCGCCCGACAGACGACTCCTACGAGCAGTACTTC
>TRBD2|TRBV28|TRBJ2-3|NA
CASSRTSDSIDTQYF
TGTGCCAGCAGCAGGACTAGCGATAGCATAGATACGCAGTATTTT
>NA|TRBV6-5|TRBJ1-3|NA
CASRDYRSSGDTIYF
TGTGCCAGCAGGGATTACAGGAGCTCTGGAGACACCATATATTTT
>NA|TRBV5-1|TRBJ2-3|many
CASSPPERSSTDTQYF
TGCGCCAGCAGTCCACCCGAGCGGTCTAGCACAGATACGCAGTATTTT
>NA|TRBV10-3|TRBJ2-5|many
CAISESRLVGETQYF
TGTGCCATCAGTGAGTCAAGGCTAGTCGGAGAGACCCAGTACTTC
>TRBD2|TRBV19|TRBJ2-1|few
CASSLSGTTYNEQFF
TGTGCCAGTAGTCTGAGCGGGACCACCTACAATGAGCAGTTCTTC
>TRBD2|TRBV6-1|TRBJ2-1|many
CASSQTSGSTHEQFF
TGTGCCAGCAGTCAAACTAGCGGGAGTACCCATGAGCAGTTCTTC
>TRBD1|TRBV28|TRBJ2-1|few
CASPPGQGSYNEQFF
TGTGCCAGCCCCCCTGGACAGGGGTCCTACAATGAGCAGTTCTTC
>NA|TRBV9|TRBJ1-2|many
CASSVLSAAGGYTF
TGTGCCAGCAGCGTACTCTCCGCGGCGGGGGGCTACACCTTC
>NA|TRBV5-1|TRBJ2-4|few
CASSLSGGERIQYF
TGCGCCAGCAGCTTGTCCGGCGGGGAACGCATTCAGTACTTC
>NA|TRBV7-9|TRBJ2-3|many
CASSPGLYTDTQYF
TGTGCCAGCAGCCCTGGGTTGTACACAGATACGCAGTATTTT
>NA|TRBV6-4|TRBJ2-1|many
CASSGSGVKFF
TGTGCCAGCAGTGGTAGTGGGGTTAAGTTCTTC
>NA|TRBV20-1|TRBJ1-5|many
CSASSRYSNQPQHF
TGCAGTGCTAGCTCCCGGTATAGCAATCAGCCCCAGCATTTT